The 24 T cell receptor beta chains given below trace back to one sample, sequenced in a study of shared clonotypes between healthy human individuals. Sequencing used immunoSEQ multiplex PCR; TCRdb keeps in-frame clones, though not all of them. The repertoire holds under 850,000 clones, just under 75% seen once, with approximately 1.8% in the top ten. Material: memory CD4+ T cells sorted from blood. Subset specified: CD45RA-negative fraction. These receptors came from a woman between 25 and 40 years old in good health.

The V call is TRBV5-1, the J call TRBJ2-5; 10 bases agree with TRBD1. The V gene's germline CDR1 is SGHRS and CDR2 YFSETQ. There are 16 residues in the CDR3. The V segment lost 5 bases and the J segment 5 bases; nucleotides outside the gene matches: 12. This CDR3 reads CASSSYRDRGHETQYF. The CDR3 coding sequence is TGCGCCAGCAGTTCTTATCGGGACAGGGGTCATGAGACCCAGTACTTC.

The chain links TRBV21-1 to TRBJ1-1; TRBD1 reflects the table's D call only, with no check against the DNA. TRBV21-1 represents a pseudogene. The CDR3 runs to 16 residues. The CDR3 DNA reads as TGTGCCAGCAGCACGTGGGCCCTACAGGAGAACACTGAAGCTTTCTTT. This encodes CASSTWALQENTEAFF.

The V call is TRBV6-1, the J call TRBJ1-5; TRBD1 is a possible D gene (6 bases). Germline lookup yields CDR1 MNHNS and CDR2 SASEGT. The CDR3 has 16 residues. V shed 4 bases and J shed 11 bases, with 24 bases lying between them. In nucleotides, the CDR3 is TGTGCCAGCAGTGGTGACAGCGGGAACTCGCACAGGGCCCAGCATTTT. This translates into CASSGDSGNSHRAQHF.

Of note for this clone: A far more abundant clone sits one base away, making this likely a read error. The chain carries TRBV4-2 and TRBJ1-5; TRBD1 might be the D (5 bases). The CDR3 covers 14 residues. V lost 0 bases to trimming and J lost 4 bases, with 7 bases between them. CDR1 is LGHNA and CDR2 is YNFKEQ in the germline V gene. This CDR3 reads CASSQEEGNQPQHF. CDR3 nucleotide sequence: TGTGCCAGCAGCCAAGAGGAGGGGAATCAGCCCCAGCATTTT.

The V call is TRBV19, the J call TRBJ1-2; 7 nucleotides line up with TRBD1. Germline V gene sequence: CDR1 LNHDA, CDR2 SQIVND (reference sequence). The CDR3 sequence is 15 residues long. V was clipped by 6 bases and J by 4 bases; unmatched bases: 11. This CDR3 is CASSERGQDPYGYTF. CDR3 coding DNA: TGTGCCAGTAGCGAGAGAGGACAGGACCCCTATGGCTACACCTTC.

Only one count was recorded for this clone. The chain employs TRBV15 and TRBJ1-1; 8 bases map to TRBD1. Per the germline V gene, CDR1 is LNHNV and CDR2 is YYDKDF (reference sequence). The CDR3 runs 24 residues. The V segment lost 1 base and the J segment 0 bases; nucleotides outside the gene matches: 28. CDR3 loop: CATSRVGFRGTGKLTQRMNTEAFF. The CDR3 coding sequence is TGTGCCACCAGCAGAGTGGGGTTTAGGGGGACAGGTAAACTCACTCAAAGAATGAACACTGAAGCTTTCTTT.

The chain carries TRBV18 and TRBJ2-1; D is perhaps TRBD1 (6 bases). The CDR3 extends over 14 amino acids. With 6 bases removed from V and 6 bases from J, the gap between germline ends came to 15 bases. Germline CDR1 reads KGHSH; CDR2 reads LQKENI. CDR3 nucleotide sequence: TGTGCCAGCTCCTTCTACCAGGGGATCAATGAGCAGTTCTTC. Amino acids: CASSFYQGINEQFF. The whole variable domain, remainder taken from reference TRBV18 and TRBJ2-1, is NAGVMQNPRHLVRRRGQEARLRCSPMKGHSHVYWYRQLPEEGLKFMVYLQKENIIDESGMPKERFSAEFPKEGPSILRIQQVVRGDSAAYFCASSFYQGINEQFFGPGTRLTVL.

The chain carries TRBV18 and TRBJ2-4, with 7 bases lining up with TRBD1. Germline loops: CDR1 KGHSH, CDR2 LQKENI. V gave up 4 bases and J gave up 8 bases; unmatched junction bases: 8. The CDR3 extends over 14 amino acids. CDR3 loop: CASSLRGGFDIQYF. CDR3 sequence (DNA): TGTGCCAGCTCACTGCGAGGGGGCTTCGACATTCAGTACTTC.

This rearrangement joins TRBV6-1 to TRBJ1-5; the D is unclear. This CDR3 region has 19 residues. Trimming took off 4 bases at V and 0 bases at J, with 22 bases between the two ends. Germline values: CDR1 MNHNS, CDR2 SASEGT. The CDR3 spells CASSGHFWQAYRSNQPQHF. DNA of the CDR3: TGTGCCAGCAGTGGCCACTTTTGGCAGGCTTATCGTAGCAATCAGCCCCAGCATTTT.

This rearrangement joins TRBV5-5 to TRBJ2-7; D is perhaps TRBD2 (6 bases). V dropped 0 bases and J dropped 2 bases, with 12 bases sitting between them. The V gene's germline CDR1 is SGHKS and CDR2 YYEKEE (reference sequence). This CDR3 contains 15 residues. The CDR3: CASSLAPSATYEQYF. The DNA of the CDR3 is TGTGCCAGCAGCTTGGCCCCTAGCGCCACCTACGAGCAGTACTTC.

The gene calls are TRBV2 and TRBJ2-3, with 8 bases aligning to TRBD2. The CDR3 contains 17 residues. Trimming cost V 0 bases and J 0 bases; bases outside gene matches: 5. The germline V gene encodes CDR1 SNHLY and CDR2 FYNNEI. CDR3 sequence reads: CASSEAVLAASTDTQYF. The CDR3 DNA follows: TGTGCCAGCAGTGAAGCAGTACTAGCGGCTAGCACAGATACGCAGTATTTT.

Here the CDR3 reads CASSRLPVGQGRETQYF. The DNA for the CDR3 is TGCGCCAGCAGCCGCCTGCCGGTGGGACAGGGACGGGAGACCCAGTACTTC. The chain joins TRBV5-1 to TRBJ2-5; 9 bases fit TRBD1. CDR3 size: 17 residues. Germline V gene lookup returns CDR1 SGHRS and CDR2 YFSETQ. With 4 bases clipped from V and 5 bases from J, the junction kept 15 bases outside the gene matches.

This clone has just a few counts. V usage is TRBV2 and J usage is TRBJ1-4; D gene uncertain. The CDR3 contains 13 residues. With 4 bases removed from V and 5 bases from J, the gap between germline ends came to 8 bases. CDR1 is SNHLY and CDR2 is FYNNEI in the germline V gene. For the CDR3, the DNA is TGTGCCAGCAGTGCGCGGGAAAATGAAAAACTGTTTTTT. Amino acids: CASSARENEKLFF.

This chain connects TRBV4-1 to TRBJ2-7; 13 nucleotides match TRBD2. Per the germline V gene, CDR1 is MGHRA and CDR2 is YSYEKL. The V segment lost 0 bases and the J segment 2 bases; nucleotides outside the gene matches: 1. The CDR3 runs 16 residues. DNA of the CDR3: TGCGCCAGCAGCCAAGAACTAGCGGGAGGGCCCTACGAGCAGTACTTC. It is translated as CASSQELAGGPYEQYF.

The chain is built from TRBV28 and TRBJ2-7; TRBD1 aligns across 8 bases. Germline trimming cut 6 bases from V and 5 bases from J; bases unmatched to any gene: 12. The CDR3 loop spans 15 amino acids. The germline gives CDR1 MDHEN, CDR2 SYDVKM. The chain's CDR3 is CASRPGQVPPDEQYF. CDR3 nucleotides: TGTGCCAGCAGACCGGGACAGGTACCGCCCGACGAGCAGTACTTC.

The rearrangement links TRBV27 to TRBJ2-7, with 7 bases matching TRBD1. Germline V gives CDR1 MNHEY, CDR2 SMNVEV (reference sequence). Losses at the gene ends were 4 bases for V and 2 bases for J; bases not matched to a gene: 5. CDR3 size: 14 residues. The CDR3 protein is CASSSHRGPYEQYF. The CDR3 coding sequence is TGTGCCAGCAGTTCCCACAGGGGACCCTACGAGCAGTACTTC.

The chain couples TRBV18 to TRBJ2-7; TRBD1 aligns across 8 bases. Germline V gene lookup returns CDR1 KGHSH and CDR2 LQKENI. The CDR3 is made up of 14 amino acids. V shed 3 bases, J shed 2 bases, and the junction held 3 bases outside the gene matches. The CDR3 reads CASSPAGQAYEQYF. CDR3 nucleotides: TGTGCCAGCTCACCTGCGGGACAGGCCTACGAGCAGTACTTC.

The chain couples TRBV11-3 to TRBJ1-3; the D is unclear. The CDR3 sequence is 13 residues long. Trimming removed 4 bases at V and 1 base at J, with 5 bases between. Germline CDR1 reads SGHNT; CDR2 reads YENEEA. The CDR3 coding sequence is TGTGCCAGCAGCTGGGGTTCTGGAAACACCATATATTTT. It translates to CASSWGSGNTIYF. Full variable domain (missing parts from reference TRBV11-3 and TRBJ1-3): EAGVVQSPRYKIIEKKQPVAFWCNPISGHNTLYWYLQNLGQGPELLIRYENEEAVDDSQLPKDRFSAERLKGVDSTLKIQPAELGDSAVYLCASSWGSGNTIYFGEGSWLTVV.

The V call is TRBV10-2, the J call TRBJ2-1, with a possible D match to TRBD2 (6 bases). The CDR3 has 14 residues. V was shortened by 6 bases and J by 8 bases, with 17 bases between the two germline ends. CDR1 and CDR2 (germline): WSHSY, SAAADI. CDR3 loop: CASRVGGGGDEQFF. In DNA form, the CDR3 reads TGCGCCAGCAGGGTCGGGGGAGGTGGCGATGAGCAGTTCTTC.

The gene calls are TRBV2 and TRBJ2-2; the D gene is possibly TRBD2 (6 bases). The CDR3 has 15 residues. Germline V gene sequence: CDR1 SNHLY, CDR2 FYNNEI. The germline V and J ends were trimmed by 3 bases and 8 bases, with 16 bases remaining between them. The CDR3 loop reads CASSDPLTRRGELFF. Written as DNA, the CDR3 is TGTGCCAGCAGTGATCCCTTGACTAGGCGGGGGGAGCTGTTTTTT.

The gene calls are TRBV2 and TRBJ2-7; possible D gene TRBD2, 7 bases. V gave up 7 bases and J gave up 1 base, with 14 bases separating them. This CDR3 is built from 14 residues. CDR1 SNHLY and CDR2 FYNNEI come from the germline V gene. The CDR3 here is CASNDGGHSYEQYF. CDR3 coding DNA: TGTGCCAGCAACGACGGGGGGCATTCCTACGAGCAGTACTTC.

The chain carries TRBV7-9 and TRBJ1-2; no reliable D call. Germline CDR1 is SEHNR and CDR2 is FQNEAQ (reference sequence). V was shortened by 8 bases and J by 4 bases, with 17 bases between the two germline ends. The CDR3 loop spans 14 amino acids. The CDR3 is CASHRAEETYGYTF. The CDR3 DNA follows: TGTGCCAGCCACCGGGCAGAAGAGACCTATGGCTACACCTTC.

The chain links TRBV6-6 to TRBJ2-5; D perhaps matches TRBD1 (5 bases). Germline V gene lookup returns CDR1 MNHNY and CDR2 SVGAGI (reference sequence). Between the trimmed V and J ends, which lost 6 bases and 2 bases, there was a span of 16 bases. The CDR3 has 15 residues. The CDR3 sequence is CASSRSQGIQETQYF. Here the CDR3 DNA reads TGTGCCAGCAGCCGATCTCAGGGAATTCAAGAGACCCAGTACTTC.

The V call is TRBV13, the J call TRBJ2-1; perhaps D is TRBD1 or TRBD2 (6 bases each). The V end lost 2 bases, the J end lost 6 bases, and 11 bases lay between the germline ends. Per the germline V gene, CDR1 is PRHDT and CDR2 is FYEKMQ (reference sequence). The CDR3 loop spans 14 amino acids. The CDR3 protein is CASSLWGAGNEQFF. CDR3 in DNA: TGTGCCAGCAGCTTATGGGGGGCAGGCAATGAGCAGTTCTTC.